The present entry profiles one T cell receptor beta chain with its context. What it binds is not known. Clones were sequenced by immunoSEQ multiplex PCR, and TCRdb holds only the in-frame ones, with some missing. The data contain over 70,000 clones, 86% of them singletons. The sample belongs to a study of T cells in localized non-small cell lung cancer. V trimming: 6 bases; J trimming: 3 bases; junction bases outside the gene matches: 1. This CDR3 region has 13 residues. Germline-derived CDR1 and CDR2 are MRHNA and SNTAGT. Study-wide points: Among blood samples, higher T cell density accompanied longer overall survival. Tumor showed lower T cell clonality than uninvolved adjacent lung, where it was highest. Sequencing covered just one tumor region, so heterogeneity cannot be ruled out.

Sequenced material: peripheral blood, taken before any cancer treatment. The chain joins TRBV6-4 to TRBJ1-1, with TRBD1 matching 10 bases. The TCR comes from a male donor aged 60 or over with stage III squamous cell lung carcinoma. CDR3: CASRGQGYTEAFF. Written as DNA, the CDR3 is TGTGCCAGCAGGGGACAGGGGTACACTGAAGCTTTCTTT.